Shown below are 18 T cell receptor beta chains from a single sample sequenced in a study of cytomegalovirus exposure and HLA in healthy donors. The study ran its PCR with 60 Vbeta and 13 Jbeta primers. Assay: immunoSEQ multiplex PCR; the TCRdb copy retains only in-frame clones and omits some. The top ten hold roughly 1.2% of the sample, which has roughly 160,000 clones, about 80% seen once. Sequencing used PBMCs. All receptors come from a woman aged 45-65 years in good health and CMV-seronegative.

The chain employs TRBV29-1 and TRBJ2-2; D gene ambiguous. V was pared by 7 bases and J by 1 base, with 13 bases between. Germline values: CDR1 SQVTM, CDR2 ANQGSEA. This CDR3 has 14 amino acids. The DNA for the CDR3 is TGCAGCGCGGTTGAGGATTGGAACACCGGGGAGCTGTTTTTT. The encoded protein is CSAVEDWNTGELFF.

V gene TRBV28 combines with J gene TRBJ1-3; D perhaps matches TRBD1 (6 bases). The ends were cut back, 4 bases at V and 0 bases at J, with 13 bases in the middle. There are 16 residues in the CDR3. CDR1 is MDHEN, CDR2 SYDVKM, per germline. The CDR3 DNA sequence: TGTGCCAGCAGTTATCAGGGGAAGGGCTCTGGAAACACCATATATTTT. This encodes CASSYQGKGSGNTIYF.

The gene calls are TRBV28 and TRBJ1-5; no definite D call. Per the germline V gene, CDR1 is MDHEN and CDR2 is SYDVKM. The CDR3 is made up of 16 amino acids. Trimming took 7 bases from V and 4 from J, leaving 20 bases between them. The CDR3 sequence: CASTRPGPSGNQPQHF. The CDR3 DNA sequence: TGTGCCAGCACCCGCCCCGGTCCCTCGGGAAATCAGCCCCAGCATTTT.

V is TRBV28 and J is TRBJ2-1; 9 positions match TRBD2. CDR1 is MDHEN, CDR2 SYDVKM, per germline. The V gene end was trimmed by 6 bases and the J gene end by 7 bases; junction bases not matched to a gene: 13. This CDR3 is built from 16 residues. CDR3 DNA sequence: TGTGCCAGCAGGCCGGGGGGTAGCGGGAGAGGGAATGAGCAGTTCTTC. It yields the protein CASRPGGSGRGNEQFF.

The chain employs TRBV5-4 and TRBJ2-7; D may be TRBD1 (6 bases). The germline gives CDR1 SGHNT, CDR2 YYREEE (reference sequence). The CDR3 has 14 residues. Trimming left V 3 bases short and J 3 bases short, with 13 bases between. The CDR3 loop reads CASSSPGEGYEQYF. The CDR3 DNA follows: TGTGCCAGCAGCTCCCCAGGGGAAGGCTACGAGCAGTACTTC.

The chain carries TRBV14 and TRBJ2-1; 9 bases map to TRBD1. V lost 4 bases and J lost 3; bases outside the gene matches: 7. The CDR3 is 16 amino acids. Per germline, CDR1 SGHDN and CDR2 FVKESK. The CDR3 is CASSLYTGGLYNEQFF. The CDR3 region has the DNA TGTGCCAGCAGCCTTTATACAGGGGGCCTCTACAATGAGCAGTTCTTC.

This rearrangement joins TRBV7-2 to TRBJ1-1; D unclear. Germline V lookup: CDR1 SGHTA, CDR2 FQGNSA. Trimming took 5 bases from V and 8 from J, leaving 12 bases between them. The CDR3 runs to 12 residues. CDR3 coding DNA: TGTGCCAGCAGCCGAACACCTTCAGAAGCTTTCTTT. Its translation is CASSRTPSEAFF.

The V gene is TRBV7-8, the J gene TRBJ1-2; no definite D call. The CDR3 runs 14 residues. Looked up from germline, CDR1 is SGHVS and CDR2 is FQNEAQ. V gave up 4 bases and J gave up 3 bases, with 12 bases separating them. In DNA form, the CDR3 reads TGTGCCAGCAGCTCTGAGGGAACCTACTATGGCTACACCTTC. Translation: CASSSEGTYYGYTF.

The chain links TRBV5-1 to TRBJ2-1; 13 bases align to TRBD2. Trimming removed 0 bases from V and 5 bases from J; junction bases left unmatched: 5. The CDR3 extends over 17 amino acids. From germline, CDR1 is SGHRS and CDR2 YFSETQ. The chain's CDR3 is CASSLGTSGSLDNEQFF. The CDR3 DNA reads TGCGCCAGCAGCTTGGGGACTAGCGGGAGCTTAGACAATGAGCAGTTCTTC.

The chain couples TRBV4-3 to TRBJ2-5, with D perhaps TRBD2 (6 bases). Trimming took off 5 bases at V and 1 base at J, with 14 bases between the two ends. This CDR3 has 15 amino acids. From germline, CDR1 is LGHNA and CDR2 YSLEER. CDR3 in amino acids: CASSAGSPFQETQYF. The CDR3 region has the DNA TGCGCCAGCAGCGCGGGGTCCCCTTTCCAAGAGACCCAGTACTTC.

The chain is built from TRBV19 and TRBJ2-2; 12 bases line up with TRBD2. There are 16 residues in the CDR3. J gave up 6 bases and V 5 bases, and 7 bases lay outside the gene matches. Germline CDR1 reads LNHDA; CDR2 reads SQIVND (reference sequence). This chain's CDR3 is CASSEGLAGSAGELFF. In DNA, the CDR3 is TGTGCCAGTAGTGAAGGACTAGCGGGAAGCGCCGGGGAGCTGTTTTTT.

The CDR3 DNA reads as TGCGCCAGCAGCTTGGGTGAGCCGCGGTCTGGAAACACCATATATTTT. Translated: CASSLGEPRSGNTIYF. The genes are TRBV5-1 and TRBJ1-3, with D unclear. Germline V lookup: CDR1 SGHRS, CDR2 YFSETQ. Trimming cost V 0 bases and J 1 base, with 11 bases left between them. The CDR3 spans 16 residues.

This clone was counted only a few times. The chain recombines TRBV18 with TRBJ1-1; tentative D call: TRBD1 (5 bases). Trimming left V 3 bases short and J 4 bases short, with 12 bases between. Germline V lookup: CDR1 KGHSH, CDR2 LQKENI. The CDR3 is made up of 14 amino acids. The CDR3 is CASSPPGVPTEAFF. Here the CDR3 DNA reads TGTGCCAGCTCACCTCCGGGGGTGCCCACTGAAGCTTTCTTT. Supplemented by reference TRBV18 and TRBJ1-1, the full variable domain reads NAGVMQNPRHLVRRRGQEARLRCSPMKGHSHVYWYRQLPEEGLKFMVYLQKENIIDESGMPKERFSAEFPKEGPSILRIQQVVRGDSAAYFCASSPPGVPTEAFFGQGTRLTVV.

The chain is built from TRBV6-4 and TRBJ2-3, with TRBD2 matching over 7 bases. Germline V gene lookup returns CDR1 MRHNA and CDR2 SNTAGT. The CDR3 is made up of 15 amino acids. V gave up 4 bases and J gave up 2 bases; unmatched junction bases: 6. CDR3 amino acids: CASSVQGLPTDTQYF. CDR3 bases: TGTGCCAGCAGTGTCCAGGGACTACCCACAGATACGCAGTATTTT.

This clone was counted between two and nine times. The chain couples TRBV11-2 to TRBJ2-7; no clear D gene. Trimming removed 5 bases from V and 3 bases from J, with 11 bases in between. CDR3 length equals 13 residues. CDR1 is SGHAT, CDR2 FQNNGV, per germline. This CDR3 is CASSKNMIYEQYF. CDR3 sequence (DNA): TGTGCCAGCAGCAAGAACATGATCTACGAGCAGTACTTC.

The gene calls are TRBV6-1 and TRBJ1-3, with 9 bases aligning to TRBD1. The V gene's germline CDR1 is MNHNS and CDR2 SASEGT. This CDR3 spans 15 amino acids. J was trimmed by 2 bases and V by 6 bases; bases with no gene match: 5. This chain's CDR3 is CASRNRQGAGNTIYF. The DNA for the CDR3 is TGTGCCAGCAGAAACCGACAGGGGGCTGGAAACACCATATATTTT.

In its sample, this clone was seen a few times. The chain uses TRBV2 and TRBJ2-7, with 11 positions matching TRBD1. This CDR3 is built from 21 residues. V lost 6 bases to trimming and J lost 2 bases; unmatched junction nucleotides: 24. Germline CDR1 is SNHLY and CDR2 is FYNNEI. CDR3 nucleotides: TGTGCCAGCAGCGGGCTTCTTGGACAGGGGGCTCCGAACCTCCAACCCTACGAGCAGTACTTC. This encodes CASSGLLGQGAPNLQPYEQYF.

V gene TRBV7-2 combines with J gene TRBJ2-1; 7 bases are a match to TRBD1. V dropped 5 bases and J dropped 10; count of bases not matched to a gene: 8. Germline V gene lookup returns CDR1 SGHTA and CDR2 FQGNSA. The CDR3 spans 13 residues. The CDR3 loop is CASSLRQGNEQFF. The CDR3 DNA follows: TGTGCCAGCAGCCTCCGACAGGGTAACGAGCAGTTCTTC.